Listed here are 6 T cell receptor beta chains from one sample, sequenced in a study of shared clonotypes between healthy human individuals. Sequencing was performed with immunoSEQ multiplex PCR; in TCRdb, only in-frame clones are kept and a portion is missing. The table lists a few million clones, over 85% of them singletons. Specimen: naive CD4+ T cells from PBMCs. As to subset: CD45RA+ positively selected. Every receptor here comes from a man aged 18-30 years in good health. Some clones in this sample may be carry-over from other donors' samples.

The gene calls are TRBV7-3 and TRBJ2-2; TRBD2 aligns across 7 bases. V lost 2 bases, J lost 5 bases, and 8 bases stayed unmatched. Germline CDR1 and CDR2: SGHTA and FQGTGA. There are 16 residues in the CDR3. This CDR3 is CASSLFAGVNTGELFF. The CDR3 DNA reads TGTGCCAGCAGCTTATTCGCGGGAGTCAATACCGGGGAGCTGTTTTTT.

Details on this clone: The same CDR3 can be traced to other DNA sequences in this sample. CDR3 residues: CASSIDRGRYEQYF. For the CDR3, the DNA is TGTGCCAGTAGTATAGATCGCGGGAGATACGAGCAGTACTTC. The chain employs TRBV19 and TRBJ2-7; TRBD2 matches at 7 bases. Trimming removed 0 bases from V and 4 bases from J; junction bases left unmatched: 3. The germline gives CDR1 LNHDA, CDR2 SQIVND (reference sequence). This CDR3 has 14 amino acids. Filled out from reference TRBV19 and TRBJ2-7, the complete variable domain reads DGGITQSPKYLFRKEGQNVTLSCEQNLNHDAMYWYRQDPGQGLRLIYYSQIVNDFQKGDIAEGYSVSREKKESFPLTVTSAQKNPTAFYLCASSIDRGRYEQYFGPGTRLTVT.

The chain employs TRBV29-1 and TRBJ2-1, with 9 bases lining up with TRBD1. Germline V gene data show CDR1 as SQVTM and CDR2 as ANQGSEA. The junction had 8 bases not matched to a gene; V was cut back by 4 bases and J by 4 bases. CDR3 length: 15 residues. This CDR3 is CSVAPGQGPYNEQFF. CDR3 DNA sequence: TGCAGCGTTGCCCCGGGACAGGGACCATACAATGAGCAGTTCTTC.

V is TRBV28 and J is TRBJ1-5, with D possibly matching TRBD1 (6 bases). This CDR3 has 15 amino acids. Trimming cost V 3 bases and J 5 bases, with 14 bases left between them. CDR1 and CDR2 (germline): MDHEN, SYDVKM. The CDR3 sequence: CASSFQSRGHQPQHF. CDR3 DNA sequence: TGTGCCAGCAGTTTTCAAAGCAGGGGCCATCAGCCCCAGCATTTT.

V usage is TRBV7-3 and J usage is TRBJ2-2; TRBD1 agrees at 8 bases. The CDR3 consists of 16 residues. Germline trimming cut 6 bases from V and 1 base from J; bases unmatched to any gene: 7. From germline, CDR1 is SGHTA and CDR2 FQGTGA. This CDR3 is CASSYLGTGNTGELFF. The CDR3 coding sequence is TGTGCCAGCAGTTATTTAGGGACAGGGAACACCGGGGAGCTGTTTTTT.

The gene calls are TRBV18 and TRBJ2-7, with 10 bases fitting TRBD1. Germline V gene data show CDR1 as KGHSH and CDR2 as LQKENI. The CDR3 length is 17 residues. The junction had 13 bases not matched to a gene; V was cut back by 6 bases and J by 2 bases. In DNA, the CDR3 is TGTGCCAGCTCCAAAGACCGACCAGGGACAGGGGCCTACGAGCAGTACTTC. Protein: CASSKDRPGTGAYEQYF. Drawing the rest from reference TRBV18 and TRBJ2-7, the complete variable domain is NAGVMQNPRHLVRRRGQEARLRCSPMKGHSHVYWYRQLPEEGLKFMVYLQKENIIDESGMPKERFSAEFPKEGPSILRIQQVVRGDSAAYFCASSKDRPGTGAYEQYFGPGTRLTVT.